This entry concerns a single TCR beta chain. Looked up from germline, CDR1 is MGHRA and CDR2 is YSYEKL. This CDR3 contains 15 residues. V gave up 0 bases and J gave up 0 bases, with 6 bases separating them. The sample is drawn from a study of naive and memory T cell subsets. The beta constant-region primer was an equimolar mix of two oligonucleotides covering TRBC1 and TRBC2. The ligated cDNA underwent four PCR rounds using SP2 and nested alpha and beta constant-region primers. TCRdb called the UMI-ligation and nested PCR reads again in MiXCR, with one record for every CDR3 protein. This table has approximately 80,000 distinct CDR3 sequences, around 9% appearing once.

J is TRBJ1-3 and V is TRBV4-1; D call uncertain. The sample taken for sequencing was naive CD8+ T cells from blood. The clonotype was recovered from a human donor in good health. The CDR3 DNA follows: TGCGCCAGCAGCCAAGATCCGGGCTCTGGAAACACCATATATTTT. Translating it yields CASSQDPGSGNTIYF.